This TCR beta chain was captured in a study of metastatic and nonmetastatic thyroid tumors. The overall study: Across peripheral blood and tumor or nodule tissue samples taken from malignant and benign thyroid patients, the repertoires were compared with one another. Notes on the study in general: For both blood and tumor, malignant thyroid tumors reportedly showed significantly higher TCR beta diversity than benign nodules did.

Germline CDR1 is SGHRS and CDR2 is YFSETQ. Trimming removed 4 bases from V and 2 bases from J; junction bases left unmatched: 4. CDR3 length equals 15 residues. Study processing details: To classify distant metastasis in papillary thyroid cancer, a model was built from CDR3 differences across clinicopathological groups. TCRdb re-analyzed the PCR reads through MiXCR. The V and J calls, along with clone size, are taken from TCRdb and not from the paper's own processing. Of approximately 15,000 clones listed, 15% to 20% are singletons. Points on this clone: Its antigen is undetermined.

No patient had received any treatment before thyroid surgery. The receptor was isolated from a female donor with papillary thyroid cancer or a benign thyroid nodule (not recorded which). Some clones in this sample may be carry-over from other donors' samples. The rearrangement links TRBV5-1 to TRBJ1-3; TRBD1 aligns across 9 bases. The specimen was blood. CDR3 DNA: TGCGCCAGCAGCGCACGGACAGGGGCTGGAAACACCATATATTTT. It yields the protein CASSARTGAGNTIYF.